This TCR beta chain was observed in a study of T cells in Graves' hyperthyroidism and ophthalmopathy. Study-wide results and limits: Researchers found most expanded thyroid clonotypes above 0.001 in blood as well.

RNA transcripts gave rise to amplified TCR beta CDR3 regions. A first-round RT-PCR of the TCR CDR3 used the HTBI primer set. MiXCR was run by TCRdb on the multiplex PCR reads, yielding one entry per CDR3 protein. Of some 350,000 distinct CDR3 sequences detected, around 25% appear once; the ten largest clones hold less than 85%. After removal of 4 bases from V and 7 bases from J, the junction contained 6 bases not matched to a gene. The CDR3 extends over 14 amino acids. Germline CDR1 MNHNS, CDR2 SASEGT. Newly diagnosed hyperthyroidism, duration under 2 months, in patients aged 18 to 65. Uncontrolled infection, other autoimmune disease, pregnancy or lactation excluded patients. The table lists this clonotype with a few counts. Its antigen is unknown.

The material sequenced was blood. The receptor was derived from a man aged 50-60 years with Graves' hyperthyroidism. The gene calls are TRBV6-1 and TRBJ2-7; 11 bases agree with TRBD2. The chain's CDR3 is CASSGLAGRWEQYF. CDR3 nucleotide sequence: TGTGCCAGCAGTGGACTAGCGGGAAGGTGGGAGCAGTACTTC.